The present entry profiles one TCR beta chain with its context. The target antigen is unknown. This entry belongs to a study of beta chain features in type 1 diabetes. Regarding the study as a whole: Moderate yet significant TCRB CDR3 shortening was seen in Type 1 diabetes patients in all four CD4+ subsets.

The CDR3 has 15 amino acids. V lost 4 bases and J 2 bases, leaving 14 bases between the germline ends. Germline lookup yields CDR1 SGHVS and CDR2 FQNEAQ. Stem cell-like memory, regulatory, central memory and naive CD4+ cells were sorted via CD45RO/CCR7/CD25/CD127/CD95/CD27. Purities in excess of 95% were seen in all sorted populations. The investigators reverse transcribed all of the isolated RNA, so they sequenced expressed TCRB transcripts. Reads from naive, central memory and regulatory T cell samples averaged approximately 3.4 million. TCRdb's copy holds only in-frame clones and misses some; the assay was immunoSEQ multiplex PCR. The data hold almost 350,000 clones, with 7% to 9% observed a single time.

The specimen sequenced was central memory CD4+ T cells from blood. J is TRBJ1-2 and V is TRBV7-8, with D maybe TRBD1 (6 bases). The receptor was derived from a woman aged 18-30 years in good health. Here the CDR3 DNA reads TGTGCCAGCAGCTCCCAGGGGAACGTCAACTATGGCTACACCTTC. Translating it yields CASSSQGNVNYGYTF.